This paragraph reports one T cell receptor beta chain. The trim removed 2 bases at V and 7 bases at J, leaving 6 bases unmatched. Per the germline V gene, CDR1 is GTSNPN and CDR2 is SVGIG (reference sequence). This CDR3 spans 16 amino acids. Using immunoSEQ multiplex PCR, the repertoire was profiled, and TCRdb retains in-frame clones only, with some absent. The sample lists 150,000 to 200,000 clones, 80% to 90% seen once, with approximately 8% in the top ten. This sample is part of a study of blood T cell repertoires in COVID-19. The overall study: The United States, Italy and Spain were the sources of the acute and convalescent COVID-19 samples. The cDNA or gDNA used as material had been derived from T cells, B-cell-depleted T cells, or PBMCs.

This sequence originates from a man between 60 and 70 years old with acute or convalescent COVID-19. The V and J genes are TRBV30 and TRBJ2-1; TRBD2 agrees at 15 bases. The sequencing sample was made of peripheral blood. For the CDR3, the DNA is TGTGCCTGGAGTCGGACTAGCGGGAGGGCCGTGAATGAGCAGTTCTTC. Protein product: CAWSRTSGRAVNEQFF.